These 10 T cell receptor beta chains were all obtained from the same sample, sequenced in a study of blood T cell repertoires in COVID-19. Generated by immunoSEQ multiplex PCR, the TCRdb table keeps only in-frame clones and is missing some. The repertoire consists of approximately 300,000 clones, with roughly 89% occurring once and the leading ten covering approximately 5.5%. The source material was PBMCs or T cells enriched from blood (not recorded which). The origin of the receptors is a man between 60 and 75 years old who had recovered from COVID-19.

The J gene is TRBJ2-7, the V gene TRBV7-2, with TRBD2 as a possible D gene (7 bases). Germline V lookup: CDR1 SGHTA, CDR2 FQGNSA. This CDR3 is built from 13 residues. Trimming pared 4 bases from V and 5 bases from J, leaving 12 bases between. CDR3: CASSSSGGNEQYF. DNA for the CDR3: TGTGCCAGCAGCTCATCGGGGGGCAACGAGCAGTACTTC.

The rearrangement uses TRBV28 and TRBJ1-3; D remains ambiguous. The germline V and J ends were trimmed by 4 bases and 2 bases, with 9 bases remaining between them. The germline CDR1 and CDR2 sequences are MDHEN and SYDVKM. The CDR3 contains 14 residues. Here the CDR3 reads CASSSLGAGNTIYF. CDR3 nucleotides: TGTGCCAGCAGTTCTCTCGGGGCTGGAAACACCATATATTTT.

This chain links TRBV9 with TRBJ2-2; D unclear. The CDR3 consists of 15 residues. Trimming removed 0 bases at V and 0 bases at J, with 6 bases between. Germline lookup yields CDR1 SGDLS and CDR2 YYNGEE. CDR3 loop: CASSVEQANTGELFF. CDR3 in DNA: TGTGCCAGCAGCGTAGAGCAGGCGAACACCGGGGAGCTGTTTTTT.

The genes are TRBV24-1 and TRBJ1-2, with 9 bases aligning to TRBD1. Germline V gene lookup returns CDR1 KGHDR and CDR2 SFDVKD. After removal of 3 bases from V and 3 bases from J, the junction contained 7 bases not matched to a gene. The CDR3 runs to 16 residues. Written as DNA, the CDR3 is TGTGCCACCAGTGATCCCACAGGGGGCGCGTACTATGGCTACACCTTC. It yields the protein CATSDPTGGAYYGYTF.

This clone appeared a few times. The chain employs TRBV7-6 and TRBJ1-4, with D unclear. The CDR3 spans 14 residues. V dropped 5 bases and J dropped 1 base, with 8 bases sitting between them. In germline, CDR1 is SGHVS, CDR2 FNYEAQ. CDR3 protein: CASSSQVTNEKLFF. DNA of the CDR3: TGTGCCAGCAGCAGCCAAGTAACTAATGAAAAACTGTTTTTT.

This chain connects TRBV2 to TRBJ2-7; 7 nucleotides align to TRBD1. Germline V CDR1 and CDR2: SNHLY, FYNNEI. The J segment lost 1 base and the V segment lost 0 bases, leaving 6 bases of the junction unmatched. This CDR3 has 16 amino acids. The CDR3 DNA is TGTGCCAGCAGTGAAGCCAAAGGGACAGATTCCTACGAGCAGTACTTC. It codes for CASSEAKGTDSYEQYF.

The chain uses TRBV5-1 and TRBJ2-2; 8 positions agree with TRBD1. The CDR3 is made up of 17 amino acids. CDR1 is SGHRS and CDR2 is YFSETQ in the germline V gene. The V and J ends lost 4 bases and 3 bases, in that order; junction bases with no gene match: 11. The CDR3 DNA reads as TGCGCCAGCAGCCGCCGGACAGGGAGGTCGGACACCGGGGAGCTGTTTTTT. Protein product: CASSRRTGRSDTGELFF. The full variable domain, with the rest looked up from reference TRBV5-1 and TRBJ2-2, is KAGVTQTPRYLIKTRGQQVTLSCSPISGHRSVSWYQQTPGQGLQFLFEYFSETQRNKGNFPGRFSGRQFSNSRSEMNVSTLELGDSALYLCASSRRTGRSDTGELFFGEGSRLTVL.

The V call is TRBV5-1, the J call TRBJ2-7, with 9 nucleotides matching TRBD1. CDR3 length equals 14 residues. V lost 0 bases, J lost 5 bases, and 3 bases stayed unmatched. Germline-derived CDR1 and CDR2 are SGHRS and YFSETQ. Written as DNA, the CDR3 is TGCGCCAGCAGCTTGGGACAGGGGGGCAACGAGCAGTACTTC. Its translation: CASSLGQGGNEQYF.

This clone was observed a single time. V gene TRBV5-6 combines with J gene TRBJ2-5; 7 positions agree with TRBD1. After removal of 0 bases from V and 4 bases from J, the junction contained 6 bases not matched to a gene. Germline CDR1 and CDR2: SGHDT and YYEEEE. The CDR3 extends over 15 amino acids. In DNA, the CDR3 is TGTGCCAGCAGCTTGGACAGGGGCTGGGGAGAGACCCAGTACTTC. Translating it yields CASSLDRGWGETQYF.

The gene calls are TRBV6-5 and TRBJ2-6, with D hard to call. Germline CDR1 reads MNHEY; CDR2 reads SVGAGI. The CDR3 runs to 15 residues. Deletions cut 7 bases from V and 1 base from J, with 11 bases between. DNA for the CDR3: TGTGCCAGCATCCAGTTCTCTTCTGGGGCCAACGTCCTGACTTTC. It translates to CASIQFSSGANVLTF.